What follows is one TCR beta chain and its context. This sample is drawn from a study of technical replicates of blood from a handful of donors. Method: immunoSEQ multiplex PCR; TCRdb's copy keeps in-frame clones and lacks some. Among about 68,000 clones listed, about 97% were seen once. Germline CDR1 is MNHEY and CDR2 is SMNVEV (reference sequence). J lost 0 bases, V lost 3 bases, and 12 bases had no gene match. The CDR3 runs 18 residues. This receptor was identified in a human donor in good health. The chain uses TRBV27 and TRBJ2-3; 7 positions agree with TRBD1. Sequencing was carried out using T cells isolated from PBMCs. The CDR3 coding sequence is TGTGCCAGCAGTTTGCGCAAAACCGGGACAGCAAGCACAGATACGCAGTATTTT. It specifies CASSLRKTGTASTDTQYF.